This TCR beta chain comes out of a study of blood T cell repertoires in COVID-19. Study summary: The cDNA or gDNA used as material had been derived from T cells, B-cell-depleted T cells, or PBMCs.

Participants had their cohort set by participant-reported clinical history. Profiling relied on immunoSEQ multiplex PCR, and the TCRdb table lists in-frame clones only, not all of them. The sample contains around 140,000 clones, about 83% of which appear only once. V lost 6 bases and J 5 bases, leaving 21 bases between the germline ends. CDR3 length equals 16 residues. CDR1 and CDR2 from the germline V gene are SGHVS and FQNEAQ. The rearrangement links TRBV7-8 to TRBJ2-3, with D tentatively TRBD2 (7 bases). The source of this sequence is a woman between 50 and 59 years old with acute COVID-19. Sequenced material: PBMCs or T cells enriched from blood (not recorded which). CDR3 in DNA: TGTGCCAGCAGTAACAGGGAACGGGAGGTTGTAGATACGCAGTATTTT. Protein sequence: CASSNREREVVDTQYF.